Each of the 7 T cell receptor beta chains below was sequenced from the same sample in a study of cytomegalovirus exposure and HLA in healthy donors (dated by TCRdb to between 2016 and 2019). The library came from the immunoSEQ multiplex PCR assay. For the multiplex PCR, a mixture combining 60 forward primers for TCR Vbeta segments and 13 reverse primers for TCR Jbeta segments was used. The clones in this table, taken by TCRdb from immuneACCESS, are in-frame only. Not every clone is retained; where verified, under half of the shortfall comes from an unresolved V gene, and the cause of the rest is unknown. The sample table lists 210,000 or so clones, 75% to 90% of them with a count of one. Of the sample, 0.71% is held by the ten largest clones. Sample: PBMCs. The receptor source for this set is a boy aged 2 to 9 in good health and CMV-seronegative.

This clone occurred once. The rearrangement uses TRBV14 and TRBJ1-4, with D unresolved. The CDR3 spans 12 residues. Germline V gives CDR1 SGHDN, CDR2 FVKESK. Trimming took off 4 bases at V and 8 bases at J, with 8 bases between the two ends. CDR3 sequence reads: CASSLLIEKLFF. Written as DNA, the CDR3 is TGTGCCAGCAGCCTTCTAATCGAAAAACTGTTTTTT.

The V call is TRBV7-2, the J call TRBJ2-3; the match to TRBD2 covers 13 bases. In germline, CDR1 is SGHTA, CDR2 FQGNSA. The trim removed 6 bases at V and 2 bases at J, leaving 8 bases unmatched. This CDR3 contains 17 residues. This chain's CDR3 is CASRPRLAGGHTDTQYF. The CDR3 nucleotides are TGTGCCAGCAGACCACGACTAGCGGGAGGACACACAGATACGCAGTATTTT.

CDR3 sequence: CASSRERGQQETQYF. The CDR3 DNA follows: TGTGCCAGCAGCCGTGAGAGGGGGCAGCAAGAGACCCAGTACTTC. V usage is TRBV7-8 and J usage is TRBJ2-5; 7 bases align to TRBD1. Germline V gives CDR1 SGHVS, CDR2 FQNEAQ. The CDR3 sequence is 15 residues long. J lost 2 bases, V lost 5 bases, and 8 bases had no gene match.

The CDR3 DNA reads as TGTGCCAGCAGCGTGGACCCTAGCGACACTGAAGCTTTCTTT. Protein: CASSVDPSDTEAFF. This chain links TRBV9 with TRBJ1-1; D is unresolved. V was shortened by 2 bases and J by 3 bases, with 11 bases between the two germline ends. CDR1 and CDR2 (germline): SGDLS, YYNGEE. The CDR3 totals 14 residues.

V gene TRBV9 combines with J gene TRBJ2-1; 7 bases agree with TRBD2. CDR1 is SGDLS, CDR2 YYNGEE, per germline. The V and J ends lost 0 bases and 0 bases, in that order; junction bases with no gene match: 3. The CDR3 is 16 residues long. The CDR3 region is CASSVVGGSSYNEQFF. The CDR3 nucleotides read TGTGCCAGCAGCGTAGTCGGCGGGAGCTCCTACAATGAGCAGTTCTTC. The full variable domain, completed using reference TRBV9 and TRBJ2-1, is DSGVTQTPKHLITATGQRVTLRCSPRSGDLSVYWYQQSLDQGLQFLIQYYNGEERAKGNILERFSAQQFPDLHSELNLSSLELGDSALYFCASSVVGGSSYNEQFFGPGTRLTVL.

The genes are TRBV11-3 and TRBJ2-3; TRBD1 is a possible D gene (7 bases). The germline V gene encodes CDR1 SGHNT and CDR2 YENEEA. The CDR3 length is 15 residues. V lost 5 bases and J lost 3, with 15 bases in between. CDR3 sequence (DNA): TGTGCCAGCAGCACAGGGGTGGGGGGAACAGATACGCAGTATTTT. Translating gives CASSTGVGGTDTQYF.

This sequence joins TRBV9 and TRBJ2-5, with 8 bases lining up with TRBD2. Germline V gene sequence: CDR1 SGDLS, CDR2 YYNGEE. The V gene end was trimmed by 0 bases and the J gene end by 5 bases; junction bases not matched to a gene: 12. The CDR3 contains 17 residues. The CDR3 DNA reads TGTGCCAGCAGCGTAGAGCCCACTACCTTAGCGGGGGAGACCCAGTACTTC. Translation gives CASSVEPTTLAGETQYF.